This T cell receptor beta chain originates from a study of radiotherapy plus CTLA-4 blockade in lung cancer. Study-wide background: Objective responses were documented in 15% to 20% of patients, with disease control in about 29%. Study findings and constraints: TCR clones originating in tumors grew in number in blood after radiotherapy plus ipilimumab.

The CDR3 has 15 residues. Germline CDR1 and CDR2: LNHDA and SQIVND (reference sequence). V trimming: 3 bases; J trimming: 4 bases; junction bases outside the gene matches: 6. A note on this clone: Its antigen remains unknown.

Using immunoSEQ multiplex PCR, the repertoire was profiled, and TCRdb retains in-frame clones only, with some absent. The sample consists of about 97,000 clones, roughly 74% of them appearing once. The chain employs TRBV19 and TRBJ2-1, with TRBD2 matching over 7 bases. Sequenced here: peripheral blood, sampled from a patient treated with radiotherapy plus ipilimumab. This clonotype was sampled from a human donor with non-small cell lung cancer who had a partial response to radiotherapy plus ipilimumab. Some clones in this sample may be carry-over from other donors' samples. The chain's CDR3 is CASSIPGTTYNEQFF. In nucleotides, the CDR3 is TGTGCCAGTAGTATCCCGGGGACTACTTACAATGAGCAGTTCTTC.